The 10 T cell receptor beta chains listed next were all sequenced from one sample in a study of blood T cell repertoires in COVID-19 (TCRdb year 2020). Receptor amplification or capture employed the immunoSEQ multiplex PCR assay. Imported from immuneACCESS, the table was reduced by TCRdb to in-frame sequences with V and J called. These copies leave out some clones; in studies compared against another copy, an unresolved V gene accounts for under half, and the cause of the remainder is not known. The sample table lists about 190,000 clones, roughly 89% of them with a count of one. About 0.66% of the sample comes from the top ten. The sequencing input was peripheral blood. The receptors originated from a man over 45 with acute or convalescent COVID-19.

This rearrangement joins TRBV3-1 (or the pseudogene TRBV3-2) to TRBJ1-4; D ambiguous. V was clipped by 0 bases and J by 2 bases, with 4 bases between them. CDR1 is LGHDT and CDR2 is YNNKEL in the germline V gene (reference sequence). CDR3 length equals 14 residues. CDR3 amino acids: CASSQDSTNEKLFF. The CDR3 DNA reads TGTGCCAGCAGCCAAGACAGTACTAATGAAAAACTGTTTTTT.

This chain joins TRBV28 and TRBJ1-1; TRBD1 matches 7 bases. Germline-derived CDR1 and CDR2 are MDHEN and SYDVKM. This CDR3 comprises 15 residues. V dropped 4 bases and J dropped 5; count of bases not matched to a gene: 10. CDR3: CASSSTGAPQTEAFF. The CDR3 DNA follows: TGTGCCAGCAGTTCTACAGGGGCACCGCAGACTGAAGCTTTCTTT.

A single count supports this clone. V and J are TRBV15 and TRBJ2-4; TRBD2 matches at 7 bases. This CDR3 is built from 16 residues. V was pared by 0 bases and J by 6 bases, with 8 bases of the junction left unmatched. Germline loops: CDR1 LNHNV, CDR2 YYDKDF (reference sequence). CDR3 nucleotide sequence: TGTGCCACCAGCAGAGATCGGGGAGGGTCAATAAACATTCAGTACTTC. Encoded protein: CATSRDRGGSINIQYF.

DNA of the CDR3: TGTGCCAGCAGCGCCAACTACAGGGACGCCAACTATGGCTACACCTTC. Residues: CASSANYRDANYGYTF. The rearrangement joins TRBV9 to TRBJ1-2; TRBD1 might be the D (6 bases). Trimming cost V 3 bases and J 2 bases, with 17 bases left between them. The germline V gene encodes CDR1 SGDLS and CDR2 YYNGEE. The CDR3 has 16 residues. The full variable domain, with the rest looked up from reference TRBV9 and TRBJ1-2, is DSGVTQTPKHLITATGQRVTLRCSPRSGDLSVYWYQQSLDQGLQFLIQYYNGEERAKGNILERFSAQQFPDLHSELNLSSLELGDSALYFCASSANYRDANYGYTFGSGTRLTVV.

A single count supports this clone. The V gene is TRBV28, the J gene TRBJ1-4; D is ambiguous. The CDR3 spans 15 residues. Trimming cost V 6 bases and J 0 bases, with 11 bases left between them. The germline CDR1 and CDR2 sequences are MDHEN and SYDVKM. CDR3 sequence reads: CASSSLGATNEKLFF. The CDR3 region has the DNA TGTGCCAGCAGCTCCTTGGGCGCAACTAATGAAAAACTGTTTTTT.

With regard to this clone: The sample has other DNA sequences that encode this CDR3 too. The chain uses TRBV28 and TRBJ1-1; D not resolved. The CDR3 has 11 amino acids. V was pared by 5 bases and J by 1 base, with 2 bases between. CDR1 and CDR2 from the germline V gene are MDHEN and SYDVKM. CDR3 sequence reads: CASSRNTEAFF. CDR3 nucleotides: TGTGCCAGCAGTCGGAACACTGAAGCTTTCTTT.

The chain has TRBV7-2 and TRBJ1-6; no definite D call. CDR1 and CDR2 from the germline V gene are SGHTA and FQGNSA. Trimming pared 5 bases from V and 9 bases from J, leaving 17 bases between. The CDR3 has 15 amino acids. The CDR3 region is CASSPRVGVASPLHF. The CDR3 nucleotides read TGTGCCAGCAGCCCGAGGGTTGGTGTAGCTTCACCCCTCCACTTT.

V gene TRBV11-3 combines with J gene TRBJ2-2; D is undetermined. CDR1 SGHNT and CDR2 YENEEA come from the germline V gene. The CDR3 sequence is 15 residues long. The germline V and J ends were trimmed by 9 bases and 0 bases, with 14 bases remaining between them. DNA for the CDR3: TGTGCCAGATTGAACGGAACAGCGAACACCGGGGAGCTGTTTTTT. Translation gives CARLNGTANTGELFF.

In nucleotides, the CDR3 is TGTGCCAGCAGTGAATATGGGGGCCGACAAGAGACCCAGTACTTC. Translated, it gives CASSEYGGRQETQYF. V gene TRBV25-1 combines with J gene TRBJ2-5, with D perhaps TRBD1 (6 bases). Germline V lookup: CDR1 MGHDK, CDR2 SYGVNS. The CDR3 sequence is 15 residues long. Trimming stripped 0 bases from V and 2 bases from J, with 10 bases between. Combining the CDR3 with reference TRBV25-1 and TRBJ2-5 gives the whole variable domain EADIYQTPRYLVIGTGKKITLECSQTMGHDKMYWYQQDPGMELHLIHYSYGVNSTEKGDLSSESTVSRIRTEHFPLTLESARPSHTSQYLCASSEYGGRQETQYFGPGTRLLVL.

This CDR3 is CASNGANTGELFF. The CDR3 bases are TGTGCCAGCAACGGGGCGAACACCGGGGAGCTGTTTTTT. The chain is built from TRBV7-9 and TRBJ2-2; a possible D gene is TRBD2 (5 bases). This CDR3 spans 13 amino acids. CDR1 and CDR2 from the germline V gene are SEHNR and FQNEAQ (reference sequence). Trimming pared 7 bases from V and 0 bases from J, leaving 6 bases between.